This entry concerns a single T cell receptor beta chain. Its target is not known. 13 Jbeta primers and 60 Vbeta primers were used for the PCR. Measured with immunoSEQ multiplex PCR; TCRdb has only the in-frame clones, and not every one. This table holds 250,000 to 350,000 clones, around 90% found once. CDR3 length: 13 residues. The germline gives CDR1 SGHTA, CDR2 FQGTGA. The V and J ends lost 4 bases and 5 bases respectively, with 10 bases between them. This specimen belongs to a study of cytomegalovirus exposure and HLA in healthy donors. Study-wide results and caveats: The sole available immune exposure information was CMV serostatus.

These donors, healthy bone marrow donors, were studied. This TCR was sampled from a woman aged 18-29 years in good health and CMV-seronegative. The V gene is TRBV7-3, the J gene TRBJ2-3, with TRBD2 as a possible D gene (5 bases). Sample: PBMCs. CDR3: CASSSTREDTQYF. CDR3 bases: TGTGCCAGCAGCTCCACTCGGGAAGATACGCAGTATTTT.